Below, one T cell receptor beta chain is given with its context. This clone has only a few counts. Its antigen target is currently unknown. The record has no base qualities; no much larger clone is one base away. The CDR3 regions of human TCRbeta chains were analyzed by immunosequencing. From the authors' description of their analysis: TCRs in the repertoires were compared against a reference library of SARS-CoV-2-specific TCRs that had been generated with the MIRA antigen-specificity platform. Breadth meant the fraction of unique TCRs that were SARS-CoV-2-associated, whereas depth meant the fraction of total T cells that were SARS-CoV-2-associated. Using the MIRA data, each spike-specific TCR was mapped to the spike region that the TCR reacts to and placed in a CD4 or CD8 class. Log10-transformed breadth and depth values were compared by one-way ANOVA with Sidak's multiple comparisons tests. In TCRdb, the immuneACCESS table is reduced to in-frame sequences with V and J assigned. These tables do not hold every clone; where another copy was compared, an unresolved V gene accounts for under half, and the others remain unexplained. The V and J calls and the clone size are those of that table, but D and trimming were determined from the DNA. This sample holds 65,000 to 80,000 clones; 88% were observed only once. Jointly, the top ten make up 4% to 5% of the sample.

The entry originates in a study of T cell responses to AZD1222 COVID-19 vaccine (dated by TCRdb to the early 2020s). Looking at the study overall: A total of 233 trial participants underwent TCR sequencing, of whom 200 to 220 had received two doses of AZD1222 and 26 had received two doses of the MenACWY control vaccine. Trial participants were enrolled into age subgroups of 18-55, 56-69 and 70-plus years, which contained about 150, 28 and 57 TCR-sequenced participants, respectively. Summary of the overall study and its limitations: A significant rise in spike-specific TCR breadth and depth was observed after two AZD1222 doses relative to day 0 and relative to MenACWY recipients. In the small 56-69-year group, the increase in depth fell short of significance, most likely because of low power. Reportedly, almost half of the unique spike-specific TCRs recognized epitopes lying outside the regions that are mutated in the B.1.351 and B.1.1.7 variants. Participants were mostly white British, with more females than males. The authors suggested clonal diversity may have been underestimated. Conclusions about previously exposed vaccinees are limited, since just six or seven AZD1222 recipients were seropositive for SARS-CoV-2 at baseline. The vaccine-associated CD4 TCRs covered the entire spike protein, and the dominant responses fell in regions 160-218 and 743-854. Because no day 14 peak-response samples were available, repertoires were characterized only after the peak T cell response.

The meaning of the sample's time point label: about 28 days (+/-7) after the second vaccine dose. The treatment or condition label on this specimen signifies: meningococcal conjugate vaccine given as trial control. Samples from vaccinated people were obtained from the UK trials COV001 and COV002, which included a single-blind randomized controlled phase 2/3 trial of AZD1222 (ChAdOx1 nCoV-19) in healthy adults. For TCRbeta chain sequencing, PBMC samples were collected from trial participants at day 0 and at day 28 after the second dose. The sample consisted of peripheral blood, taken 28 days after the second dose of the MenACWY control vaccine. The sequence came from an adult who received the MenACWY meningococcal vaccine as a control.

The CDR3 region reads CASSVGGRPADSPLHF. The bases are TGTGCCAGCAGCGTAGGTGGTAGGCCAGCGGATTCACCCCTCCACTTT. This chain joins TRBV9 to TRBJ1-6; the D segment cannot be called with confidence. The CDR3, cysteine through phenylalanine, is 16 amino acids long. Of all the DNA, just the CDR3 is kept, 48 bases in frame from base 1. V drops 0 bases and J drops 8 bases, leaving 15 bases in between. Per the germline V gene, SGDLS is the CDR1 and YYNGEE is the CDR2.